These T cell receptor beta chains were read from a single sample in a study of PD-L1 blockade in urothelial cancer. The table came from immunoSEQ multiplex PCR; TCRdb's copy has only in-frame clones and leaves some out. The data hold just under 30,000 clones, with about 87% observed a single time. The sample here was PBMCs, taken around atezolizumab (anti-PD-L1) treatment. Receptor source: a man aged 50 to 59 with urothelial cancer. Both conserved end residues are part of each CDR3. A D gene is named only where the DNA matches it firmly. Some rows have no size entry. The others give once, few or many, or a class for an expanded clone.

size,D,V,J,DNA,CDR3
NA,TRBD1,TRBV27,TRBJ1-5,TGTGCCAGCAGCAGGGGGGATATTAGCAATCAGCCCCAGCATTTT,CASSRGDISNQPQHF
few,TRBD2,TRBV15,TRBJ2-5,TGTGCCACCAGGGGCGGGGGGAGGATCCAGTACTTC,CATRGGGRIQYF
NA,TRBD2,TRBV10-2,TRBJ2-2,TGCGCCAGCAGTGATCGGGGGGAACTGGGGGGGTGGGTAAAAACAGGGAACACCGGGGAGCTGTTTTTT,CASSDRGELGGWVKTGNTGELFF
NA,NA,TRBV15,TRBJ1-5,TGTGCCACCAGCACAGACGGAGGGCATCAGCCCCAGCATTTT,CATSTDGGHQPQHF
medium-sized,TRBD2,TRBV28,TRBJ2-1,TGTGCCAGCAGTCCCAGGGGTAGCGGGACCGGCTCCTACAATGAGCAGTTCTTC,CASSPRGSGTGSYNEQFF
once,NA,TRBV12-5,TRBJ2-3,TGTGCTAGTGGTTTGGTACGAGGTCCTACTCCTAGCACAGATACGCAGTATTTT,CASGLVRGPTPSTDTQYF
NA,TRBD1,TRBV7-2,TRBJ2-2,TGTGCCAGCAGCCCAAATAGACAGGGTCGGAACACCGGGGAGCTGTTTTTT,CASSPNRQGRNTGELFF
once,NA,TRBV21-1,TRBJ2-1,TGTGCCAGCAGCAACCGCTGGCTAGCGGGATCGTCTCCCCTCCGTGAGCAGTTCTTC,CASSNRWLAGSSPLREQFF
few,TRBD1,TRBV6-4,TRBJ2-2,TGTGCCAGCAGGACAGGGGACGGCACCGGGGAGCTGTTTTTT,CASRTGDGTGELFF
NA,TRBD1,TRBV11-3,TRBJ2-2,TGTGCCAGCAGCTTAGGGACAGGGGAATACACCGGGGAGCTGTTTTTT,CASSLGTGEYTGELFF
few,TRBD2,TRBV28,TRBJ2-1,TGTGCCAGCAGACAAGCGGGAGGAGGGAATGAGCAGTTCTTC,CASRQAGGGNEQFF
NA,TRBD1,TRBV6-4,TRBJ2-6,TGTGCCAGCAGTGAAGGGACAGTGGGCTCTGGGGCCAACGTCCTGACTTTC,CASSEGTVGSGANVLTF
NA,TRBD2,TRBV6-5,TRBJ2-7,TGTGCCAGCAGTTACTCTACACTAGCGGGACACGAGCAGTACTTC,CASSYSTLAGHEQYF
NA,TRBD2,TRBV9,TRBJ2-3,TGTGCCAGCAGCGTCGATGGGGGGATAGCGGGAGTAAAAGATACGCAGTATTTT,CASSVDGGIAGVKDTQYF
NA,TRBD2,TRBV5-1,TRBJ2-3,TGCGCCAGCCAGGAGCGGGAGACAGATACGCAGTATTTT,CASQERETDTQYF
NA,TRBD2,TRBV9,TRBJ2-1,TGTGCCAGCAGCGTAGGGGAAGCGGGGGGGCAAAATGAGCAGTTCTTC,CASSVGEAGGQNEQFF